This TCR beta chain was retrieved from a study of early T cells in non-severe SARS-CoV-2 infection. Germline V gene data show CDR1 as DFQATT and CDR2 as SNEGSKA (reference sequence). This CDR3 has 15 residues. V lost 3 bases and J lost 4; bases outside the gene matches: 7. TCRdb used MiXCR to reprocess the 5' RACE reads, holding one entry per CDR3 protein. Among more than 55,000 distinct CDR3 sequences listed, approximately 13% were seen once. The rearrangement joins TRBV20-1 to TRBJ2-3; the match to TRBD1 covers 10 bases. The sequencing here drew on whole blood, taken at baseline. The receptor's source is an adult who was a healthcare worker with PCR-confirmed SARS-CoV-2 infection or an uninfected control (not recorded which). The CDR3 loop is CSARIPGQGSDTQYF. The CDR3 nucleotides are TGCAGTGCTAGGATCCCGGGACAGGGGTCAGATACGCAGTATTTT.